This TCR beta chain was obtained from a study of control samples from healthy donors and cancer patients. A single count supports this clone. Sequenced by immunoSEQ multiplex PCR; TCRdb stores in-frame clones only, minus some. The sample holds fewer than 50,000 clones, about 92% seen once. V was cut by 6 bases and J by 6 bases, with 18 bases left in between. CDR3 length: 15 amino acids. CDR1 is MNHEY and CDR2 is SVGEGT in the germline V gene. This clonotype was obtained from a man between 25 and 39 years old with colorectal cancer. The sample taken for sequencing was PBMCs. The chain carries TRBV6-2 or TRBV6-3 and TRBJ1-5; D is perhaps TRBD1 (6 bases). Written as DNA, the CDR3 is TGTGCCAGCAGCCGGACAGATGGAAGGGTTCAGCCCCAGCATTTT. Amino acid sequence: CASSRTDGRVQPQHF.